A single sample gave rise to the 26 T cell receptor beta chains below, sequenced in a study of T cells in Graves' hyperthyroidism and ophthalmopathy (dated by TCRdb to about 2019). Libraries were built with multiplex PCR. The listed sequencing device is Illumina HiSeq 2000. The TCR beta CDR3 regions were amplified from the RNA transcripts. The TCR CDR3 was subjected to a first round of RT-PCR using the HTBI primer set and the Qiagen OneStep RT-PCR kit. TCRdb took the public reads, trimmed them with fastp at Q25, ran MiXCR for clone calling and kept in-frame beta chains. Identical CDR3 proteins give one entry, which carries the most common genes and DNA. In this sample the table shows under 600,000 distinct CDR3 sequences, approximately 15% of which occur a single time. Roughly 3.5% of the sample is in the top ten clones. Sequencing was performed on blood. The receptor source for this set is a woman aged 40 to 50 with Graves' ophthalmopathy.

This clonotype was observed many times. The CDR3 protein is CASSEEGVPVEQYF. CDR3 DNA: TGTGCCAGCAGTGAGGAAGGGGTTCCTGTTGAGCAGTACTTC. The rearrangement joins TRBV6-1 to TRBJ2-7; possibly TRBD1 for D (5 bases). The germline gives CDR1 MNHNS, CDR2 SASEGT. The V and J ends lost 3 bases and 7 bases respectively, with 16 bases between them. This CDR3 contains 14 residues.

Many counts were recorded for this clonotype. CDR3 in amino acids: CASSFGGQHYEQYF. DNA of the CDR3: TGTGCCAGCAGTTTCGGGGGACAGCATTACGAGCAGTACTTC. The chain recombines TRBV27 with TRBJ2-7, with D tentatively TRBD1 (7 bases). This CDR3 contains 14 residues. CDR1 MNHEY and CDR2 SMNVEV come from the germline V gene (reference sequence). The ends were cut back, 3 bases at V and 4 bases at J, with 13 bases in the middle.

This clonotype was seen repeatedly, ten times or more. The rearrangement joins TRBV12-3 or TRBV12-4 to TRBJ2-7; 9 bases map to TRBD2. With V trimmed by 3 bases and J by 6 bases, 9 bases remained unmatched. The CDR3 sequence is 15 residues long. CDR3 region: CASSFGLAGSVEQYF. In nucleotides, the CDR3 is TGTGCCAGCAGTTTCGGTCTAGCGGGATCTGTCGAGCAGTACTTC.

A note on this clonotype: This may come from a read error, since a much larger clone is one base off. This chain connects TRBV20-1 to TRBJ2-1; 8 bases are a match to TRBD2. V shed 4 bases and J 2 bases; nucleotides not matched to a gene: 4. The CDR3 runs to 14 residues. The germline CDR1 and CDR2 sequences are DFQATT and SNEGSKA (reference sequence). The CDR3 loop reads CSAKAGDPYNEQFF. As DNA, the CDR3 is TGCAGTGCTAAAGCGGGAGATCCCTACAATGAGCAGTTCTTC.

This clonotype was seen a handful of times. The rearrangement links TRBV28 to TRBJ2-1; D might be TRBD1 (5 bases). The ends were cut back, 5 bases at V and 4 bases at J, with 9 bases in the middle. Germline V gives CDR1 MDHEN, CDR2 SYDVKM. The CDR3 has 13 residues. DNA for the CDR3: TGTGCCAGCAGTACAGGAGCTTACAATGAGCAGTTCTTC. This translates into CASSTGAYNEQFF.

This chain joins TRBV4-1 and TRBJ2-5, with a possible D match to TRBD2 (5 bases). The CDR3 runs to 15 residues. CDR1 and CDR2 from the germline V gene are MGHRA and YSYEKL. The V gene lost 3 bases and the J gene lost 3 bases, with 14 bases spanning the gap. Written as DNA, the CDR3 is TGCGCCAGCAGCCAGTCGTATCTAGCTGAAGAGACCCAGTACTTC. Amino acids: CASSQSYLAEETQYF.

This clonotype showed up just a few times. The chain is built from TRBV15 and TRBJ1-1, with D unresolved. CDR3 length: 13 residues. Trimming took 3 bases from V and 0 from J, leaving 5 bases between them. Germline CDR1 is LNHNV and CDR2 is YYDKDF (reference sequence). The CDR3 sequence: CATSSGLNTEAFF. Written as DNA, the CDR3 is TGTGCCACCAGCAGTGGACTGAACACTGAAGCTTTCTTT.

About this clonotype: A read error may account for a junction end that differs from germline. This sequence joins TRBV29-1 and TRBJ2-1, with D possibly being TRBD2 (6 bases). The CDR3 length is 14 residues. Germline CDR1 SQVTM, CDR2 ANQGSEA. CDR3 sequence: CSVDTGDSHNEQFF. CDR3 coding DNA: TGCAGCGTTGATACGGGGGACTCCCACAATGAGCAGTTCTTC.

CDR3 bases: TGTGCCAGCAGACAATTAGCGGGGGGTAAGATAAATGAGCAGTTCTTC. This codes for CASRQLAGGKINEQFF. The chain recombines TRBV12-3 or TRBV12-4 with TRBJ2-1; 10 bases are shared with TRBD2. CDR3 length: 16 residues. J lost 7 bases, V lost 6 bases, and 12 bases had no gene match.

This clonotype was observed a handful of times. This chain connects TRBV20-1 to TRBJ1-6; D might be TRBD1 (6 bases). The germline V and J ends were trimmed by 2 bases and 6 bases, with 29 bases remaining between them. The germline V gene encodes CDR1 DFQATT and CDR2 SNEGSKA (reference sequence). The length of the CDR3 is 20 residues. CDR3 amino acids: CSARKGGGQGQTRINSPLHF. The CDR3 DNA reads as TGCAGTGCTAGAAAGGGGGGGGGGCAGGGTCAAACCCGAATTAATTCACCCCTCCACTTT.

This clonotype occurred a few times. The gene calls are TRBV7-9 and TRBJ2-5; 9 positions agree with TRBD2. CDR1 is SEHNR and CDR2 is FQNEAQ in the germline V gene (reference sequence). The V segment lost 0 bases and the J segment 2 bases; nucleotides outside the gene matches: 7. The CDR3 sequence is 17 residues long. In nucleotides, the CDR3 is TGTGCCAGCAGCTTAGCAGTAGCGGGAGAGCCACAAGAGACCCAGTACTTC. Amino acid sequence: CASSLAVAGEPQETQYF.

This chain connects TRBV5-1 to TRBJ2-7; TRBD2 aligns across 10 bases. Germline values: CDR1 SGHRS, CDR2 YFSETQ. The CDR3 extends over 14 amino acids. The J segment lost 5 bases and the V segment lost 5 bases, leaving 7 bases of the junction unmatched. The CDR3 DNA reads TGCGCCAGCAGGCTAGCGGGGGCCGCCGACGAGCAGTACTTC. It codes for CASRLAGAADEQYF.

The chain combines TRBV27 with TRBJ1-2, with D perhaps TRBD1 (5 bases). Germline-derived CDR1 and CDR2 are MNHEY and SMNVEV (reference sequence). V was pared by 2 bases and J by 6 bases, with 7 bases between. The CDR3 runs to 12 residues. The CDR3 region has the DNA TGTGCCAGCAGTTTAACAGGCCATGGCTACACCTTC. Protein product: CASSLTGHGYTF.

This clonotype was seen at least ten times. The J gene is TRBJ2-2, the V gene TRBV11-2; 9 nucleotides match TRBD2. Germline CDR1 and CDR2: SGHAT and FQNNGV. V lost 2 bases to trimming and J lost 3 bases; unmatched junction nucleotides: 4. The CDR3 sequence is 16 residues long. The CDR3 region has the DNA TGTGCCAGCAGCTTATTGACTAGCGGATACACCGGGGAGCTGTTTTTT. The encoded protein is CASSLLTSGYTGELFF.

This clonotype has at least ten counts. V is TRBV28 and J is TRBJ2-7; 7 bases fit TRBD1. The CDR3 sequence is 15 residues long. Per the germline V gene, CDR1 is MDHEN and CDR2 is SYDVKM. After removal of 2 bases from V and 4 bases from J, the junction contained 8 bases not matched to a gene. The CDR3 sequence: CASSLQPGQSYEQYF. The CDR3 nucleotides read TGTGCCAGCAGTTTACAGCCGGGACAGAGTTACGAGCAGTACTTC.

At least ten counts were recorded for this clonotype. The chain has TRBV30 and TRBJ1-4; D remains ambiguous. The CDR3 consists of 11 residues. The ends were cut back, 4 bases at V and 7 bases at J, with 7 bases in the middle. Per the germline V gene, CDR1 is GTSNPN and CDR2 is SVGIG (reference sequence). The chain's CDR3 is CAWMGLEKLFF. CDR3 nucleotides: TGTGCCTGGATGGGCCTTGAAAAACTGTTTTTT.

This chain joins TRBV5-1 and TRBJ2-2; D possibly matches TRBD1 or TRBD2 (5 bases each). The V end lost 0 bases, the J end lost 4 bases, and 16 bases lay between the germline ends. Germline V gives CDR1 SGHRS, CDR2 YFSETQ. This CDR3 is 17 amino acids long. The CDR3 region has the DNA TGCGCCAGCAGCTTGGCCCAACGGACTGGGGGCACCGGGGAGCTGTTTTTT. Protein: CASSLAQRTGGTGELFF.

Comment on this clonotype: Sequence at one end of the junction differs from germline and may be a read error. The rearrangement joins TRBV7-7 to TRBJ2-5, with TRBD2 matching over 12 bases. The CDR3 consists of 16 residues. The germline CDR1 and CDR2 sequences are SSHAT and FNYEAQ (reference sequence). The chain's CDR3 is CASSVGTSGYQETQYF. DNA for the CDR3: TGTGCTAGCAGCGTAGGGACTAGCGGGTACCAAGAGACCCAGTACTTC.

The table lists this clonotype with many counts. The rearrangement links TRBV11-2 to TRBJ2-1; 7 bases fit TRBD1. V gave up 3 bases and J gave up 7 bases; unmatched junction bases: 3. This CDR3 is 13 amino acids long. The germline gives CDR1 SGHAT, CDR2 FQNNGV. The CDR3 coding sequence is TGTGCCAGCAGCTTTGACAGGGCTAATGAGCAGTTCTTC. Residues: CASSFDRANEQFF.

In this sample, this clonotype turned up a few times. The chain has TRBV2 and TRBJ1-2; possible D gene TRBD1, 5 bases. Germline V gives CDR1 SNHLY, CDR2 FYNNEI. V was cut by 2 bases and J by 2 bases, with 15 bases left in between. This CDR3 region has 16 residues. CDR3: CASSESERGVNYGYTF. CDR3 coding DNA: TGTGCCAGCAGTGAATCCGAGCGAGGGGTAAACTATGGCTACACCTTC.

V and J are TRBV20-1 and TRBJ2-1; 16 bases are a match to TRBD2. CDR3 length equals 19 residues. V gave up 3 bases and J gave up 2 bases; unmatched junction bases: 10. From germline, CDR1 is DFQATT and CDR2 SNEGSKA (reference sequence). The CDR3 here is CSASRPGTSGRAAYNEQFF. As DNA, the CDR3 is TGCAGTGCTAGCAGACCCGGGACTAGCGGGAGGGCCGCCTACAATGAGCAGTTCTTC.

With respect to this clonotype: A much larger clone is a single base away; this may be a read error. CDR3: CASSYSGTRSEQYF. The DNA for the CDR3 is TGTGCCAGCAGTTACTCCGGGACAAGGAGCGAGCAGTACTTC. V and J are TRBV6-2 or TRBV6-3 and TRBJ2-7, with D possibly matching TRBD1 (6 bases). Trimming shortened V by 0 bases and J by 6 bases, and 12 bases separated the two germline ends. The germline CDR1 and CDR2 sequences are MNHEY and SVGEGT. The CDR3 totals 14 residues.

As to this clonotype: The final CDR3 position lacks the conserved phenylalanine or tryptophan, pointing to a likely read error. The CDR3 loop reads CASSSGLAGGPSYEQYL. CDR3 nucleotides: TGCGCCAGCAGCTCCGGACTAGCGGGAGGACCCTCCTACGAGCAGTACCTC. The chain recombines TRBV5-1 with TRBJ2-7; TRBD2 matches at 14 bases. This CDR3 is built from 17 residues. V was clipped by 3 bases and J by 0 bases; unmatched bases: 5. Per the germline V gene, CDR1 is SGHRS and CDR2 is YFSETQ.

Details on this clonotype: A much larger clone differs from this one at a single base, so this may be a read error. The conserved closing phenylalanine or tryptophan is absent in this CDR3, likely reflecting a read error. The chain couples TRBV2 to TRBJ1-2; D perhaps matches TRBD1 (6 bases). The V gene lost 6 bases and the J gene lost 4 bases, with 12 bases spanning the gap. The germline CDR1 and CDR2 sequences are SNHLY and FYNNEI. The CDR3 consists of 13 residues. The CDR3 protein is CASRPMDSYGYTS. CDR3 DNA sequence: TGTGCCAGCAGGCCAATGGACAGCTATGGCTACACCTCC.

The CDR3 DNA reads as TGTGCCAGCAGCCGGGACAGGGCGTACCAAGAGACCCAGTACTTC. It encodes CASSRDRAYQETQYF. V gene TRBV12-3 or TRBV12-4 combines with J gene TRBJ2-5; TRBD1 matches at 9 bases. The CDR3 runs 15 residues. The V and J ends lost 6 bases and 0 bases, in that order; junction bases with no gene match: 5.

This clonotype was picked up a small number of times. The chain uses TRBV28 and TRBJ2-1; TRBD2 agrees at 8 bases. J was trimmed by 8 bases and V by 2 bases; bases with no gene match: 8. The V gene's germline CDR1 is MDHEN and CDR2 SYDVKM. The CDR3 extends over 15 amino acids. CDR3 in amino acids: CASSLPGGGRDEQFF. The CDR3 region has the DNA TGTGCCAGCAGTTTACCGGGAGGGGGTAGGGATGAGCAGTTCTTC.